Listed below are T cell receptor beta chains from one sample, sequenced in a study of spatial heterogeneity in lung cancer. Each CDR3 protein gets one entry after TCRdb re-called the 5' RACE reads with MiXCR. The profile shows tens of thousands of distinct CDR3 sequences, roughly a tenth of them singletons. This specimen was PBMCs, taken at follow-up. Receptors were obtained from a male donor with early-stage non-small cell lung cancer. Both conserved end residues are part of each CDR3. D genes are given only for firm matches. Rows give clone size only sometimes, using once, few, many, or a class for an expanded clone.

abundance	d_gene	v_gene	j_gene	CDR3aa	CDR3nt
many	TRBD1	TRBV5-4	TRBJ2-1	CASSRRLGQGANEQFF	TGTGCCAGCAGCCGCCGGTTGGGACAGGGGGCAAATGAGCAGTTCTTC
-	TRBD2	TRBV4-2	TRBJ2-1	CASSQGLAEQFF	TGTGCCAGCAGCCAAGGACTAGCCGAGCAGTTCTTC
few	-	TRBV6-1	TRBJ2-1	CASSDPGVWRNNEQFF	TGTGCCAGCAGTGACCCGGGGGTTTGGAGGAACAATGAGCAGTTCTTC
many	-	TRBV5-1	TRBJ2-1	CASSLVSSQSSYNEQFF	TGCGCCAGCAGCTTGGTATCTAGCCAGAGCTCCTACAATGAGCAGTTCTTC
-	-	TRBV6-2/TRBV6-3	TRBJ1-1	CASTGSMNTEAFF	TGTGCCAGCACGGGTTCGATGAACACTGAAGCTTTCTTT
few	-	TRBV5-1	TRBJ2-3	CASSLGQKTDTQYF	TGCGCCAGCAGCTTGGGGCAGAAAACAGATACGCAGTATTTT
many	TRBD1	TRBV7-9	TRBJ1-2	CASSPGQGRGYGYTF	TGTGCCAGCAGCCCCGGACAGGGACGAGGCTATGGCTACACCTTC
many	TRBD2	TRBV7-9	TRBJ2-5	CASSFSGGASEETQYF	TGTGCCAGCAGCTTTAGCGGGGGGGCCTCAGAAGAGACCCAGTACTTC
few	TRBD1	TRBV5-1	TRBJ2-7	CASSLGQGAYEQYF	TGCGCCAGCAGTTTGGGACAGGGAGCCTACGAGCAGTACTTC
few	TRBD2	TRBV6-2/TRBV6-3	TRBJ2-1	CATETAGVYNEQFF	TGTGCCACCGAAACGGCGGGGGTTTACAATGAGCAGTTCTTC
few	-	TRBV2	TRBJ2-3	CASSEEGTQYF	TGTGCCAGCAGTGAAGAGGGTACGCAGTATTTT
-	TRBD1	TRBV20-1	TRBJ2-7	CSARRRDRGSYEQYF	TGCAGTGCTAGGCGCCGGGACAGGGGATCCTACGAGCAGTACTTC
few	TRBD1	TRBV20-1	TRBJ1-4	CSAHRGMRSANEKLFF	TGCAGTGCCCACAGGGGGATGAGATCGGCTAATGAAAAACTGTTTTTT
many	-	TRBV18	TRBJ2-1	CASSPDRQVNEQFF	TGTGCCAGCTCACCGGACCGGCAGGTGAATGAGCAGTTCTTC
few	TRBD1	TRBV6-5	TRBJ1-2	CASSTSQGDYGYTF	TGTGCCAGCAGTACCTCGCAGGGGGACTATGGCTACACCTTC
many	TRBD2	TRBV5-4	TRBJ2-1	CASTLAGGIYNEQFF	TGTGCCAGCACTTTAGCGGGGGGGATTTACAATGAGCAGTTCTTC
many	TRBD2	TRBV4-2	TRBJ2-1	CASSQDWTSINEQFF	TGTGCCAGCAGCCAAGATTGGACTAGCATCAATGAGCAGTTCTTC
-	-	TRBV5-1	TRBJ1-1	CASSLAGVPNTEAFF	TGCGCCAGCAGCTTGGCAGGGGTACCGAACACTGAAGCTTTCTTT
-	TRBD1	TRBV11-2	TRBJ2-7	CASGGIYEQYF	TGTGCCTCAGGGGGAATCTACGAGCAGTACTTC
many	TRBD1	TRBV3-1	TRBJ1-3	CASSQDGTGGNTIYF	TGTGCCAGCAGCCAAGATGGGACAGGGGGAAACACCATATATTTT
many	TRBD1	TRBV11-2	TRBJ1-2	CASSSPSGTGDHYGYTF	TGTGCCAGCAGCTCCCCTTCGGGGACAGGAGATCACTATGGCTACACCTTC
few	-	TRBV7-2	TRBJ2-3	CASSPVIATQYF	TGTGCCAGCAGCCCCGTGATTGCTACGCAGTATTTT
-	-	TRBV9	TRBJ2-5	CASSVVRSGSTETQYF	TGTGCCAGCAGCGTAGTTCGTTCAGGGTCAACGGAGACCCAGTACTTC
few	-	TRBV7-2	TRBJ2-3	CASSFRAGSSTDTQYF	TGTGCCAGCAGCTTCCGAGCGGGTTCTAGCACAGATACGCAGTATTTT
few	-	TRBV4-2	TRBJ1-2	CASSQGTGGRYGYTF	TGTGCCAGCAGCCAAGGGACTGGGGGTCGCTATGGCTACACCTTC
few	-	TRBV29-1	TRBJ1-1	CSVGGQLNTEAFF	TGCAGCGTGGGTGGACAGTTGAACACTGAAGCTTTCTTT
few	TRBD1	TRBV18	TRBJ1-1	CASSSDRHLNTEAFF	TGTGCCAGCTCCTCGGACAGGCACTTGAACACTGAAGCTTTCTTT
many	-	TRBV11-2	TRBJ2-3	CASSLGSSADTQYF	TGTGCCAGCAGCTTAGGATCTAGCGCAGATACGCAGTATTTT
few	-	TRBV12-5	TRBJ2-7	CASALDSLFDEQYF	TGTGCTAGTGCCCTCGACAGTTTGTTCGACGAGCAGTACTTC
-	TRBD1	TRBV9	TRBJ1-1	CASSADTGENTEAFF	TGTGCCAGCAGCGCCGATACAGGGGAGAACACTGAAGCTTTCTTT
few	TRBD2	TRBV9	TRBJ2-2	CASSAQAGFPGELFF	TGTGCCAGCAGCGCCCAAGCGGGGTTCCCCGGGGAGCTGTTTTTT
-	-	TRBV4-3	TRBJ2-1	CASSQVIGNEQFF	TGCGCCAGCAGCCAAGTGATCGGGAATGAGCAGTTCTTC
-	-	TRBV15	TRBJ1-1	CATSKDRSGGGAFF	TGTGCCACCAGCAAAGACAGGTCAGGAGGGGGAGCTTTCTTT
many	-	TRBV5-1	TRBJ1-3	CASSLEGSLNTIYF	TGCGCCAGCAGCTTGGAAGGCAGCCTAAACACCATATATTTT
many	TRBD1	TRBV3-1	TRBJ2-5	CASSPTGVGETQYF	TGTGCCAGCAGCCCTACAGGGGTGGGGGAGACCCAGTACTTC
-	-	TRBV3-1	TRBJ2-7	CASSQDRGLTYEQYF	TGTGCCAGCAGCCAAGATAGGGGACTTACCTACGAGCAGTACTTC
medium-sized	-	TRBV10-3	TRBJ1-1	CAISSLVSQGEAFF	TGTGCCATCAGTTCCCTCGTTAGCCAGGGTGAAGCTTTCTTT
few	-	TRBV10-3	TRBJ2-7	CAISEAQWSSYEQYF	TGTGCCATCAGTGAGGCACAGTGGAGCTCCTACGAGCAGTACTTC
-	-	TRBV5-6	TRBJ2-6	CASSLQGLSGANVLTF	TGTGCCAGCAGCTTGCAGGGGCTCTCTGGGGCCAACGTCCTGACTTTC
few	-	TRBV11-1	TRBJ2-1	CASSLAPRVDEQFF	TGTGCCAGCAGCTTGGCCCCCCGAGTGGATGAGCAGTTCTTC
-	-	TRBV4-2	TRBJ2-7	CASSQAPSHEQYF	TGTGCCAGCAGCCAAGCCCCCTCCCACGAGCAGTACTTC
few	TRBD1	TRBV12-3/TRBV12-4	TRBJ1-5	CASSPPDRGGQPQHF	TGTGCCAGCAGTCCCCCGGACAGGGGCGGACAGCCCCAGCATTTT
many	TRBD1	TRBV27	TRBJ1-2	CASSLDRESSGYTF	TGTGCCAGCAGTTTGGACAGGGAAAGTAGTGGCTACACCTTC
few	-	TRBV7-9	TRBJ2-1	CASSYPLAGRGEQFF	TGTGCCAGCAGCTATCCTTTGGCAGGGAGGGGGGAGCAGTTCTTC
-	-	TRBV6-2/TRBV6-3	TRBJ2-7	CASSRTVQLPEQYF	TGTGCCAGCAGCCGGACCGTGCAACTACCCGAGCAGTACTTC
few	TRBD1	TRBV6-1	TRBJ2-7	CASIVQGIPEQYF	TGTGCCAGCATCGTACAGGGGATCCCCGAGCAGTACTTC
many	TRBD1	TRBV11-3	TRBJ1-1	CASSPGLQGGGEAFF	TGTGCCAGCAGCCCTGGACTCCAGGGGGGCGGTGAAGCTTTCTTT
many	TRBD1	TRBV7-9	TRBJ2-7	CASSLGQALYEQYF	TGTGCCAGCAGCCTAGGACAGGCCCTCTACGAGCAGTACTTC
many	-	TRBV20-1	TRBJ1-5	CSARQNREGQPQHF	TGCAGTGCTAGGCAAAACAGGGAAGGTCAGCCCCAGCATTTT
-	-	TRBV29-1	TRBJ2-7	CSVETVGGYVQYF	TGCAGCGTTGAGACAGTGGGCGGCTACGTGCAGTACTTC
few	-	TRBV7-9	TRBJ1-1	CASSSGGGWNTEAFF	TGTGCCAGCAGCTCCGGGGGGGGCTGGAACACTGAAGCTTTCTTT
many	-	TRBV24-1	TRBJ1-5	CATSDSSRRDSNQPQHF	TGTGCCACCAGTGACTCTTCCCGCAGGGATAGCAATCAGCCCCAGCATTTT
many	-	TRBV5-1	TRBJ2-2	CASSLDRADTGELFF	TGCGCCAGCAGCTTGGACAGGGCTGACACCGGGGAGCTGTTTTTT
many	-	TRBV28	TRBJ2-7	CASSFEGTSSYEQYF	TGTGCCAGCAGTTTTGAGGGTACGAGCTCCTACGAGCAGTACTTC
many	-	TRBV4-3	TRBJ1-1	CASSQDDTEAFF	TGCGCCAGCAGCCAGGATGACACTGAAGCTTTCTTT
few	TRBD1	TRBV5-4	TRBJ2-4	CASSRRDRAQGGNIQYF	TGTGCCAGCAGCAGAAGGGACAGGGCCCAGGGAGGAAACATTCAGTACTTC
many	TRBD2	TRBV10-1	TRBJ2-7	CASSEASGGSYEQYF	TGCGCCAGCAGTGAGGCTAGCGGTGGCTCCTACGAGCAGTACTTC
many	-	TRBV5-1	TRBJ2-1	CASSLGGQGNNEQFF	TGCGCCAGCAGCTTGGGAGGGCAGGGTAATAATGAGCAGTTCTTC